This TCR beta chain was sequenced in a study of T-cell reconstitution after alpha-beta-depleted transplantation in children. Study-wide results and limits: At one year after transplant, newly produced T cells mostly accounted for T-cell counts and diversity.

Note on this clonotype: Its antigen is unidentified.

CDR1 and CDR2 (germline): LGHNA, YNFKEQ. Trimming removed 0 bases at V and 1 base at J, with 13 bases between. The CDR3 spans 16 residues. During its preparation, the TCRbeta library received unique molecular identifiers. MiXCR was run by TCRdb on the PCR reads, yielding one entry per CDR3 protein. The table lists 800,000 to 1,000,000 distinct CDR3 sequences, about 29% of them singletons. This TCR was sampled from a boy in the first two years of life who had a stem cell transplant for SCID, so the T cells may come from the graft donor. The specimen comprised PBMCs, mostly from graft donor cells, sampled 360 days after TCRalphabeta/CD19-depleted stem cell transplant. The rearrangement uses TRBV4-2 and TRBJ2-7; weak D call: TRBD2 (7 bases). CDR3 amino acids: CASSQDGGPASYEQYF. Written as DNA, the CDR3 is TGTGCCAGCAGCCAAGACGGGGGGCCAGCATCCTACGAGCAGTACTTC.